A single sample is the source of the 4 T cell receptor beta chains below, sequenced in a study of blood T cell repertoires in COVID-19. Clones were sequenced by immunoSEQ multiplex PCR, and TCRdb holds only the in-frame ones, with some missing. Seen here are some 50,000 clones, over 80% observed once, and the top ten hold around 50%. The specimen sequenced was peripheral blood. The receptors were sampled from a man in his 70s with acute or convalescent COVID-19.

The chain recombines TRBV28 with TRBJ2-1; a possible D gene is TRBD2 (5 bases). Germline CDR1 MDHEN, CDR2 SYDVKM. V dropped 1 base and J dropped 4 bases, with 5 bases sitting between them. The CDR3 contains 13 residues. The CDR3: CASSLSGYNEQFF. CDR3 nucleotides: TGTGCCAGCAGTTTATCGGGGTACAATGAGCAGTTCTTC.

V is TRBV5-1 and J is TRBJ1-5, with D hard to call. CDR1 and CDR2 from the germline V gene are SGHRS and YFSETQ. V gave up 2 bases and J gave up 5 bases, with 14 bases separating them. CDR3 length equals 15 residues. The CDR3 here is CASSFSGNVDQPQHF. Written as DNA, the CDR3 is TGCGCCAGCAGCTTCTCGGGGAATGTGGATCAGCCCCAGCATTTT.

The rearrangement joins TRBV5-1 to TRBJ1-4, with 9 positions matching TRBD1. Germline V gives CDR1 SGHRS, CDR2 YFSETQ. V was clipped by 4 bases and J by 7 bases; unmatched bases: 8. This CDR3 region has 15 residues. The CDR3 sequence: CASSVGGQGREKLFF. As DNA, the CDR3 is TGCGCCAGCAGCGTCGGGGGACAGGGTCGTGAAAAACTGTTTTTT.

The V gene is TRBV5-1, the J gene TRBJ2-3; D is undetermined. The CDR3 has 15 residues. CDR1 and CDR2 from the germline V gene are SGHRS and YFSETQ. V gave up 7 bases and J gave up 0 bases, with 15 bases separating them. The CDR3 spells CASGSQRSSTDTQYF. The CDR3 coding sequence is TGCGCCAGCGGTTCCCAACGGAGCAGCACAGATACGCAGTATTTT.